What follows is one T cell receptor (beta chain) and its context. The data derive from a study of blood T cell repertoires in COVID-19. This CDR3 comprises 15 residues. The V gene lost 4 bases and the J gene lost 2 bases, with 12 bases spanning the gap. CDR1 is LGHDT, CDR2 YNNKEL, per germline (reference sequence). Only in-frame clones appear in the TCRdb table, and some are missing; sequencing was by immunoSEQ multiplex PCR. This table has about 530,000 clones, less than 90% appearing once. The source is a woman in her 50s with COVID-19, enrolled during active disease. The sequenced sample was peripheral blood. This chain uses TRBV3-1 (or the pseudogene TRBV3-2) with TRBJ2-1; D is possibly TRBD2 (6 bases). CDR3 protein: CASSPSGEPYNEQFF. DNA for the CDR3: TGTGCCAGCAGCCCTTCGGGGGAACCCTACAATGAGCAGTTCTTC.